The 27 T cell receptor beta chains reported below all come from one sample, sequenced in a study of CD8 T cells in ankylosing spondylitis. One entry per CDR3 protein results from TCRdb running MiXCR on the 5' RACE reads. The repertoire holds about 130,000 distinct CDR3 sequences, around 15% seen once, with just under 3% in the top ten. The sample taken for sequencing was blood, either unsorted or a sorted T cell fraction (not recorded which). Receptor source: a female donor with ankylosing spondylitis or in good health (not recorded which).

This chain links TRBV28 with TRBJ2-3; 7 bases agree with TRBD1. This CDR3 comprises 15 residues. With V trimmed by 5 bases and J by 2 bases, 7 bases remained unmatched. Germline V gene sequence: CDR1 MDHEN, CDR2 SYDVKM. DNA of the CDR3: TGTGCCAGCAGTATCAGACAGGGTTTCACAGATACGCAGTATTTT. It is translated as CASSIRQGFTDTQYF.

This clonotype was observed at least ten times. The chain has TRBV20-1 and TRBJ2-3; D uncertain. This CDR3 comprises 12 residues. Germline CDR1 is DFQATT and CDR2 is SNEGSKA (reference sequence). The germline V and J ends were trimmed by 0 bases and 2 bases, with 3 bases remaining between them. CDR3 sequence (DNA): TGCAGTGCTAGAGAGGCCACAGATACGCAGTATTTT. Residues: CSAREATDTQYF.

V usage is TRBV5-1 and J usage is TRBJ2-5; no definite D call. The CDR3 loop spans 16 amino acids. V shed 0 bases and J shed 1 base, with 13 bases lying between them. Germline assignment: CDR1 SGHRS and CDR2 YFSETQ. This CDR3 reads CASSLGWQPTQETQYF. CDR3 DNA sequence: TGCGCCAGCAGCTTGGGTTGGCAGCCTACCCAAGAGACCCAGTACTTC.

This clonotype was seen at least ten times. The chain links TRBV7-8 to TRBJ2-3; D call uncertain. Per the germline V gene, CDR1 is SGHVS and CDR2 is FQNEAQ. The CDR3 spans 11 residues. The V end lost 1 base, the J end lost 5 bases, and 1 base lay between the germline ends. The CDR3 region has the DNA TGTGCCAGCAGCTTAGAAGATACGCAGTATTTT. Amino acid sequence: CASSLEDTQYF.

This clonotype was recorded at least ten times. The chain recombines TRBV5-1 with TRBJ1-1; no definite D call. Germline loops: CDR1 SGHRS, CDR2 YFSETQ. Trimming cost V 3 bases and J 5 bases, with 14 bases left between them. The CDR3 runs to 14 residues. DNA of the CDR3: TGCGCCAGCAGCTCCGAGTGGTTAGGTACTGAAGCTTTCTTT. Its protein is CASSSEWLGTEAFF.

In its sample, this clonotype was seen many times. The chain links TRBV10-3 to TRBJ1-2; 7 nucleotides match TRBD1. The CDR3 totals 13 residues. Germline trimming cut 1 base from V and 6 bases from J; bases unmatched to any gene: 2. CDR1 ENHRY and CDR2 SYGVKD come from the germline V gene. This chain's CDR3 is CAISELGTDGYTF. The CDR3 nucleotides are TGTGCCATCAGTGAGTTGGGGACAGATGGCTACACCTTC.

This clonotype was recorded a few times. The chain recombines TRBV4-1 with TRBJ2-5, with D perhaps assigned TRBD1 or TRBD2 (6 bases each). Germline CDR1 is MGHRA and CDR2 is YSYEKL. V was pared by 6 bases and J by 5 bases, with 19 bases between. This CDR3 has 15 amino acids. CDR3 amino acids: CASRKGGGLGETQYF. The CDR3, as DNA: TGCGCCAGCAGAAAAGGTGGGGGGCTCGGTGAGACCCAGTACTTC.

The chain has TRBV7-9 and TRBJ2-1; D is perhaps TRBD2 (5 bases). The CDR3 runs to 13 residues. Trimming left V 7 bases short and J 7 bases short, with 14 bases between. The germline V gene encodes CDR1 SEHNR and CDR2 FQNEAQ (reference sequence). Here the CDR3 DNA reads TGTGCCAGCAACCTAATAGGGAGAAATGAGCAGTTCTTC. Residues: CASNLIGRNEQFF.

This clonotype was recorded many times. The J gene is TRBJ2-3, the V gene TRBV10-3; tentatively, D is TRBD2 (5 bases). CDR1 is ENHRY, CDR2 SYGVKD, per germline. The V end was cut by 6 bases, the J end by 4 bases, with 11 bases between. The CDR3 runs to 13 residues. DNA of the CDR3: TGTGCCATCAGCAGAGGGCCCGCAGATACGCAGTATTTT. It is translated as CAISRGPADTQYF.

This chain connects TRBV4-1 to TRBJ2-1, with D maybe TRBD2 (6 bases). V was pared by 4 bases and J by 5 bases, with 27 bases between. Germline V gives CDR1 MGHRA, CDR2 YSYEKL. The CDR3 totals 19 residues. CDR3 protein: CASSPRFLVSGPLDNEQFF. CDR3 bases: TGCGCCAGCAGCCCCCGGTTCTTGGTGAGCGGGCCTCTGGACAATGAGCAGTTCTTC.

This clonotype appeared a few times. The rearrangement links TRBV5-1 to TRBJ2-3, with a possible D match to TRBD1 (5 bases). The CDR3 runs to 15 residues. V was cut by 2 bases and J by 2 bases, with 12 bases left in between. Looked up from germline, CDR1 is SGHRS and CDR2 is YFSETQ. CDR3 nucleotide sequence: TGCGCCAGCAGCTTCAAGGGGTCTACCACAGATACGCAGTATTTT. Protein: CASSFKGSTTDTQYF.

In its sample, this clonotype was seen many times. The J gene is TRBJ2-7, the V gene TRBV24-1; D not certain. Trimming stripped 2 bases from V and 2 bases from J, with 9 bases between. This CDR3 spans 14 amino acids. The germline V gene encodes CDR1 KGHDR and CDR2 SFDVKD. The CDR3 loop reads CATSDYGPTYEQYF. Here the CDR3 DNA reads TGTGCCACCAGTGATTATGGCCCTACCTACGAGCAGTACTTC.

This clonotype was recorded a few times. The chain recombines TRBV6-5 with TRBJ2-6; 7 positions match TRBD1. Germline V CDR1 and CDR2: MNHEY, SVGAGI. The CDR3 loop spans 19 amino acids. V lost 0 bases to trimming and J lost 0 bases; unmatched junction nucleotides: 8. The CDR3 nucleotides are TGTGCCAGCAGTTACTCGAGCGGACAGGTCCTCTCTGGGGCCAACGTCCTGACTTTC. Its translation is CASSYSSGQVLSGANVLTF.

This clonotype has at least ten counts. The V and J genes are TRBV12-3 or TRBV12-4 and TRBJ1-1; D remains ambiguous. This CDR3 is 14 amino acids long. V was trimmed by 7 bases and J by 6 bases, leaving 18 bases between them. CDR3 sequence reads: CASTPARRSAEAFF. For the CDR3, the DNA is TGTGCCAGCACCCCGGCGCGGCGCTCCGCTGAAGCTTTCTTT.

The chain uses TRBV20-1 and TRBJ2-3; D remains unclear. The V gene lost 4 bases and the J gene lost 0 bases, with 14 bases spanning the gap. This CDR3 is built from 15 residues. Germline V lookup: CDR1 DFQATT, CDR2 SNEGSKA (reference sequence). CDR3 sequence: CSATHPQFSTDTQYF. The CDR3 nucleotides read TGCAGTGCTACCCACCCCCAGTTTAGCACAGATACGCAGTATTTT.

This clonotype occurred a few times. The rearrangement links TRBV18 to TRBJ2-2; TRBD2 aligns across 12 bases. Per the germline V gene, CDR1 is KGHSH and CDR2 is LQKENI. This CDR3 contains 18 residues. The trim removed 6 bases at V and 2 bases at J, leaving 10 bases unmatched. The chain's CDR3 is CASSAGLAGPVNTGELFF. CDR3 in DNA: TGTGCCAGCTCTGCGGGACTAGCGGGCCCGGTTAACACCGGGGAGCTGTTTTTT.

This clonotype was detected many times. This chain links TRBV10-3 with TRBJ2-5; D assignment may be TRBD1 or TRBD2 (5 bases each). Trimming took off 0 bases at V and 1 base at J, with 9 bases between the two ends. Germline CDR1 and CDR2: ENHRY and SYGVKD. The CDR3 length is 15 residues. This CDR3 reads CAISESRDLQETQYF. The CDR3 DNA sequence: TGTGCCATCAGTGAGTCGAGGGACCTCCAAGAGACCCAGTACTTC.

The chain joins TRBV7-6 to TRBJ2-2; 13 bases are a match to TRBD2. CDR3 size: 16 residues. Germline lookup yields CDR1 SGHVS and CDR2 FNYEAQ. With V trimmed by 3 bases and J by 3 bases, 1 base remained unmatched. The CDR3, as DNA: TGTGCCAGCAGCTTGGGACTAGCGGGGTACACCGGGGAGCTGTTTTTT. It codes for CASSLGLAGYTGELFF.

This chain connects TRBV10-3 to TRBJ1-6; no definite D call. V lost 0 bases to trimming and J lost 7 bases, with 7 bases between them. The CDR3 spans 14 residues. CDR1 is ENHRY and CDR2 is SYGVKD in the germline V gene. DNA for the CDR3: TGTGCCATCAGTGAGTCGAGTGGCAATTCACCCCTCCACTTT. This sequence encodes CAISESSGNSPLHF.

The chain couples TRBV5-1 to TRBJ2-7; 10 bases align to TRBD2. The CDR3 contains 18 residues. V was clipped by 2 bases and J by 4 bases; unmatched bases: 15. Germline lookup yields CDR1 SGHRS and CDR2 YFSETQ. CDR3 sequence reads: CASSFTLSLAGARYEQYF. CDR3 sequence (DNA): TGCGCCAGCAGCTTCACCCTTTCTCTAGCGGGGGCCAGATACGAGCAGTACTTC. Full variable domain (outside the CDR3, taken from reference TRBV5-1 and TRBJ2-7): KAGVTQTPRYLIKTRGQQVTLSCSPISGHRSVSWYQQTPGQGLQFLFEYFSETQRNKGNFPGRFSGRQFSNSRSEMNVSTLELGDSALYLCASSFTLSLAGARYEQYFGPGTRLTVT.

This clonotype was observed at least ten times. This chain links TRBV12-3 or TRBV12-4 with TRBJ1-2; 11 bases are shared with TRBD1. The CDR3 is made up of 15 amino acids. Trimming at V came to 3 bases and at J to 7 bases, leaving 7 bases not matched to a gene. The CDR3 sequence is CASSLAGQGAFGYTF. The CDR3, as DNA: TGTGCCAGCAGTTTGGCCGGACAGGGGGCCTTTGGCTACACCTTC.

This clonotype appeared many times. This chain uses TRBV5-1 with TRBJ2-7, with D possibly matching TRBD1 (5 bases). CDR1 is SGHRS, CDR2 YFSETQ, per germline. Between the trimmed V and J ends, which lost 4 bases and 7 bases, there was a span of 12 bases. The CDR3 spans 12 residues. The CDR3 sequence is CASSPTGIEQYF. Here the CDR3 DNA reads TGCGCCAGCAGCCCCACAGGCATTGAGCAGTACTTC.

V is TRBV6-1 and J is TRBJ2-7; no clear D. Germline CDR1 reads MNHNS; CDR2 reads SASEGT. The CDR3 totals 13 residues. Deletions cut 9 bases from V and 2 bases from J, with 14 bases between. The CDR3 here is CASRAPTTYEQYF. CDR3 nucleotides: TGTGCCAGTAGGGCACCAACTACCTACGAGCAGTACTTC.

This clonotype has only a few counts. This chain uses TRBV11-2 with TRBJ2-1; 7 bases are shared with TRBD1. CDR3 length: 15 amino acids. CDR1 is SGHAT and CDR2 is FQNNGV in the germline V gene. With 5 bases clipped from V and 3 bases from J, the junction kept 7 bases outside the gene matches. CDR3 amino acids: CASSPGQSRYNEQFF. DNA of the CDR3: TGTGCCAGCAGCCCGGGACAGAGCCGCTACAATGAGCAGTTCTTC.

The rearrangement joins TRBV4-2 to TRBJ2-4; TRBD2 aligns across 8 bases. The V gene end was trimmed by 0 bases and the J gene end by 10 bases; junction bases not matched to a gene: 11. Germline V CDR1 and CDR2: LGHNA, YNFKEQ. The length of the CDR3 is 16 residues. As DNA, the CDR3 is TGTGCCAGCAGCCAAGATCTGGGAGGACTAGCAGGAATTCAGTACTTC. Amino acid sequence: CASSQDLGGLAGIQYF.

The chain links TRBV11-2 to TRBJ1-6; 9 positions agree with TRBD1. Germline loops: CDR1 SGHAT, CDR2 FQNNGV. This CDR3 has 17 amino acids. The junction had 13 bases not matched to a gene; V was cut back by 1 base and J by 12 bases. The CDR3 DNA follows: TGTGCCAGCAGCTTAGGATCGCGGAGACAGGGGGACATACCCCTCCACTTT. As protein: CASSLGSRRQGDIPLHF.

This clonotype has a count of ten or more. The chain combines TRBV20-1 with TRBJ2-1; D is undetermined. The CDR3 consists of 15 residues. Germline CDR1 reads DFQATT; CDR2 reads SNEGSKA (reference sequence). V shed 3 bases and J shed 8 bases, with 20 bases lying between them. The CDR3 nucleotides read TGCAGTGCTAGGCCATTCCTAGGAATTTTGCATGAGCAGTTCTTC. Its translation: CSARPFLGILHEQFF.